This T cell receptor (beta chain) derives from a study of T cell responses to AZD1222 COVID-19 vaccine. Study-wide points: AZD1222 recipients seropositive at baseline numbered only five to seven.

Some clones are missing from TCRdb's copy, which holds only in-frame ones; the method was immunoSEQ multiplex PCR. The sample has approximately 65,000 clones, over 60% seen once; the top ten hold roughly 12%. V lost 1 base and J lost 4; bases outside the gene matches: 14. Looked up from germline, CDR1 is MNHEY and CDR2 is SVGEGT. CDR3 length equals 19 residues. With respect to this clone: The target antigen is unknown.

The starting material was peripheral blood, obtained on day 0 of AZD1222 vaccination. V is TRBV6-2 or TRBV6-3 and J is TRBJ2-1, with 9 nucleotides matching TRBD2. The receptor was derived from an adult in good health. CDR3 residues: CASSYLAGGPEPRYNEQFF. The CDR3 nucleotides read TGTGCCAGCAGTTACTTGGCGGGGGGGCCGGAACCCCGATACAATGAGCAGTTCTTC.